This is a list of T cell receptor beta chains from one sample in a study of identical twins. TCRdb used MiXCR to reprocess the 5' RACE reads, holding one entry per CDR3 protein. The sample has about 470,000 distinct CDR3 sequences; less than 25% are singletons. These data are also associated with another study on T cells expressing NK-cell markers.

Sequencing was performed on CD4+ T cells sorted from blood. The source of these receptors is a woman younger than 35 in good health. The CDR3 runs from the conserved cysteine through the conserved F or W. D genes are given only for firm matches. Not every row has a clone size; where given, it reads once, few, many or a size class.

V	J	D	size	DNA	CDR3
TRBV7-2	TRBJ2-7	TRBD1	many	TGTGCCAGCAGCTTAGTGGGACAGGCTCCGGAGCAGTACTTC	CASSLVGQAPEQYF
TRBV5-1	TRBJ1-4	.	few	TGCGCCAGCAGCTTGGCTGGCAGCCTTAATGAAAAACTGTTTTTT	CASSLAGSLNEKLFF
TRBV5-1	TRBJ1-4	.	few	TGCGCCAGCAGCCCGGATTCAACTAATGAAAAACTGTTTTTT	CASSPDSTNEKLFF
TRBV6-2/TRBV6-3	TRBJ2-3	.	.	TGTGCCAGCAGTGTCAGAATCAACGCAGATACGCAGTATTTT	CASSVRINADTQYF
TRBV5-1	TRBJ2-2	.	.	TGCGCCAGCAGTCAGGTGATGAACACCGGGGAGCTGTTTTTT	CASSQVMNTGELFF
TRBV6-5	TRBJ2-7	TRBD1	.	TGTGCCAGCAGTTACATCGCGGGACAGGGTTTTTACGAGCAGTACTTC	CASSYIAGQGFYEQYF
TRBV7-2	TRBJ1-3	.	.	TGTGCCAGCAGCCTACGTCTACAGGGAGGTGGAAACACCATATATTTT	CASSLRLQGGGNTIYF
TRBV25-1	TRBJ2-7	.	.	TGTGCCAGCAGTGAGTACTCCCCCGGATCCTACGAGCAGTACTTC	CASSEYSPGSYEQYF
TRBV7-2	TRBJ2-5	.	few	TGTGCCAGCAGCTTTCGGATAGGGTTTTTAGAGACCCAGTACTTC	CASSFRIGFLETQYF
TRBV18	TRBJ2-7	.	few	TGTGCCAGCTCACCCCTCGCAGACTACGAGCAGTACTTC	CASSPLADYEQYF
TRBV20-1	TRBJ1-4	.	few	TGCAGTGCCTTATTCCGTGCAACTAATGAAAAACTGTTTTTT	CSALFRATNEKLFF
TRBV7-9	TRBJ1-4	.	many	TGTGCCAGCGGATCGACCAGGGGCGTTGAAAAACTGTTTTTT	CASGSTRGVEKLFF
TRBV10-1	TRBJ2-7	.	.	TGCGCCAGCAGTGGTGGGACGCCCCTCCTTAGCGAGCAGTACTTC	CASSGGTPLLSEQYF
TRBV5-6	TRBJ2-6	.	.	TGTGCCAGCGGCTTGGCCGGCCGCCTTGGGGCTGGGGCCAACGTCCTGACTTTC	CASGLAGRLGAGANVLTF
TRBV5-1	TRBJ1-1	TRBD1	many	TGCGCCAGCAGCTTGGGAGAGACAGGGGCCACTGAAGCTTTCTTT	CASSLGETGATEAFF
TRBV3-1	TRBJ2-1	.	few	TGTGCCACCGCCCCTGGCTACACATACAATGAGCAGTTCTTC	CATAPGYTYNEQFF
TRBV12-3/TRBV12-4	TRBJ2-6	.	few	TGTGCCAGCAGTTTAGTCAGGTACTCTGGGGCCAACGTCCTGACTTTC	CASSLVRYSGANVLTF
TRBV20-1	TRBJ2-1	TRBD2	.	TGCAGTGCTCTTAGCGGGAGGTCCGTTAATGAGCAGTTCTTC	CSALSGRSVNEQFF
TRBV7-9	TRBJ1-1	.	few	TGTGCCAGCAGCTATCGCGAAGGTGGGTGGACTGAAGCTTTCTTT	CASSYREGGWTEAFF
TRBV7-8	TRBJ1-2	TRBD1	.	TGTGCCAGCAGCTTAGCCGCGACAGGGGAGGTTGGGTACTATGGCTACACCTTC	CASSLAATGEVGYYGYTF
TRBV6-1	TRBJ2-5	TRBD2	.	TGTGCCAGCAGTCGGACTAGCGGGAGGAGGGGAGAGACCCAGTACTTC	CASSRTSGRRGETQYF
TRBV12-3/TRBV12-4	TRBJ2-7	.	few	TGTGCCAGCAGTTTAGTCGGGATACAGTACTTC	CASSLVGIQYF
TRBV11-2	TRBJ2-3	.	few	TGTGCCAGCAGCTTTGAGCGAAGCACAGATACGCAGTATTTT	CASSFERSTDTQYF
TRBV27	TRBJ1-5	TRBD1	few	TGTGCCAGCAATACAAGACAGGGGGCCAATCAGCCCCAGCATTTT	CASNTRQGANQPQHF
TRBV7-9	TRBJ1-2	.	few	TGTGCCAGCAGCTCACAGGGCGAGCTAAACACCTTC	CASSSQGELNTF
TRBV4-3	TRBJ1-6	TRBD1	many	TGCGCCAGCAGCCAGGCGACGACAGGGGATCTTGGAAATTCACCCCTCCACTTT	CASSQATTGDLGNSPLHF
TRBV6-5	TRBJ1-4	.	.	TGTGCCAGCAGTTACTCGAAGAGGCCTAATGAAAAACTGTTTTTT	CASSYSKRPNEKLFF
TRBV5-5	TRBJ2-3	.	.	TGTGCCAGCAGCGCGAGAGGACTGGGCAACACAGATACGCAGTATTTT	CASSARGLGNTDTQYF
TRBV9	TRBJ2-3	.	.	TGTGCCAGCAGCGTAGAAATGGGTACGCAGTATTTT	CASSVEMGTQYF
TRBV9	TRBJ2-7	.	.	TGTGCCAGCAGCAAAGGGACGGGAGCCTACGAGCAGTACTTC	CASSKGTGAYEQYF
TRBV12-3/TRBV12-4	TRBJ2-1	.	.	TGTGCCAGCAGCATCCTTGCGCTTGTTCAGTTCTTC	CASSILALVQFF
TRBV5-1	TRBJ2-5	TRBD1	few	TGCGCCAGCAGCAAGACAGGGGGCGAGGAGACCCAGTACTTC	CASSKTGGEETQYF
TRBV6-2/TRBV6-3	TRBJ2-7	.	few	TGTGCCAGCAGTTTCAGGGGCATCTCCTACGAGCAGTACTTC	CASSFRGISYEQYF